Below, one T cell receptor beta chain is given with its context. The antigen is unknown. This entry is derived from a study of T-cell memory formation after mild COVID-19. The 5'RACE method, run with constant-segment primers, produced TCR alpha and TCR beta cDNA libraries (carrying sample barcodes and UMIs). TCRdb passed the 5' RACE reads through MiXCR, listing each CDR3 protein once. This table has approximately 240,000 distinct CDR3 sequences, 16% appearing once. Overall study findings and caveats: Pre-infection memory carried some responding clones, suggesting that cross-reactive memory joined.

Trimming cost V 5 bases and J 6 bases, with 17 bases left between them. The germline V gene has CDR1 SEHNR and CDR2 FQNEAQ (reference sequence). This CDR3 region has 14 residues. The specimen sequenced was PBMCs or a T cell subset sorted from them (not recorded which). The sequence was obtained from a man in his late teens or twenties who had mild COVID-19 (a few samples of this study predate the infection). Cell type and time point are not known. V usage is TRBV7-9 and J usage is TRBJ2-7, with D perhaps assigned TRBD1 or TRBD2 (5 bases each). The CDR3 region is CASSPGQGESEQYF. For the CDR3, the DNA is TGTGCCAGCAGCCCCGGGCAGGGAGAAAGCGAGCAGTACTTC.